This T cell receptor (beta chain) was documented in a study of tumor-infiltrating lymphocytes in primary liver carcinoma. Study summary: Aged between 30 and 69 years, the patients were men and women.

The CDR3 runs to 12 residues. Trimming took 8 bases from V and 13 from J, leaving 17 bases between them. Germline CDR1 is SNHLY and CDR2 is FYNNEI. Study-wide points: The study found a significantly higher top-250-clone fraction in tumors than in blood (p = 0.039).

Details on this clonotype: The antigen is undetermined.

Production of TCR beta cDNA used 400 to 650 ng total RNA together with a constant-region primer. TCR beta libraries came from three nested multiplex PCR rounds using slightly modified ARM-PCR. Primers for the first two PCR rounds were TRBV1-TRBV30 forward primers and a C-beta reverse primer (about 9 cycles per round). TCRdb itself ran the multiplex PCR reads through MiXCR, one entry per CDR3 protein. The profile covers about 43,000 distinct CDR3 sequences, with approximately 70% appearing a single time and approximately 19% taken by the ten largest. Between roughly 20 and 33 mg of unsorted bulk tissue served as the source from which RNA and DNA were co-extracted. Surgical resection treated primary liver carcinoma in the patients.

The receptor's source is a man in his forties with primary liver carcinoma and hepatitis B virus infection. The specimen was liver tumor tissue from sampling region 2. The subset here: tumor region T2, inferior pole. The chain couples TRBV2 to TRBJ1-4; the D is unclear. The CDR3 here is CASGYTEDGLFF. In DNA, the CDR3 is TGTGCCAGCGGTTATACAGAGGACGGACTGTTTTTT.